The sequence of this T cell receptor (beta chain) was determined in a study of blood T cell repertoires in COVID-19. The CDR3 runs 15 residues. With 3 bases removed from V and 0 bases from J, the gap between germline ends came to 9 bases. Per the germline V gene, CDR1 is ENHRY and CDR2 is SYGVKD. Under the authors' procedure: Nucleated cell number was recorded as an estimate derived from reference gene primer amplification. Profiled with immunoSEQ multiplex PCR; TCRdb holds only in-frame clones, not every one. V and J calls and clone size are copied from that table; D and trimming were computed from the DNA. The sample contains under 250,000 clones, around 88% of which appear only once.

The clonotype originates from a woman in her twenties or thirties with COVID-19, enrolled during active disease. The sample was peripheral blood. The V call is TRBV10-3, the J call TRBJ2-1, with D tentatively TRBD1 (6 bases). In DNA, the CDR3 is TGTGCCATCAGTGAAACAGGGAGCTCCTACAATGAGCAGTTCTTC. Protein: CAISETGSSYNEQFF.